This is a list of T cell receptor beta chains from one sample in a study of T cell repertoires in cytomegalovirus infection. TCRdb analysed the reads with MiXCR anew, one entry per CDR3 protein. The sample carries about 400,000 distinct CDR3 sequences, about a sixth recorded once. What was sequenced was PBMCs. All receptors come from a human donor in good health (CMV status not recorded). Some clones in this sample may be carry-over from other donors' samples. The CDR3 runs from the conserved cysteine through the conserved F or W. The D gene is left open where the match is weak. Not every row has a clone size; where given, it reads once, few, many or a size class.

>TRBV20-1|few|TRBJ1-5|NA
TGCAGTGCCCGGGTTGCTTATGGGGCTCAGCCCCAGCATTTT
CSARVAYGAQPQHF
>TRBV20-1|NA|TRBJ1-1|NA
TGCAGTGCTCCTGGGGACCCTACTTTCTTT
CSAPGDPTFF
>TRBV12-3/TRBV12-4|NA|TRBJ2-7|TRBD1
TGTGCCAGCAGCCGGGGACAGGGATTACTTCAGCACGAGCAGTACTTC
CASSRGQGLLQHEQYF
>TRBV5-1|few|TRBJ2-7|NA
TGCGCCAGCAGCTTGGCCGGGACCTCAACGGGGGAGCAGTACTTC
CASSLAGTSTGEQYF
>TRBV5-5|few|TRBJ2-3|NA
TGTGCCAGCCATCGTCCTACTCCCACAGATACGCAGTATTTT
CASHRPTPTDTQYF
>TRBV4-1|many|TRBJ2-1|TRBD2
TGCGCCAGCAGCCAGGTGGGACGGGGGGGTCTCAATGAGCAGTTCTTC
CASSQVGRGGLNEQFF
>TRBV7-2|many|TRBJ2-3|TRBD2
TGTGCCAGCAGCCCTACTAGCGGGATCAGAGATACGCAGTATTTT
CASSPTSGIRDTQYF
>TRBV7-2|NA|TRBJ2-5|NA
TGTGCCAGCAGCTTAATTACTTACCAAGAGACCCAGTACTTC
CASSLITYQETQYF
>TRBV5-5|NA|TRBJ2-6|TRBD2
TGTGCCAGCAGCTTGGGGGGCGGGAGGACTGGGGCCAACGTCCTGACTTTC
CASSLGGGRTGANVLTF
>TRBV2|NA|TRBJ2-1|NA
TGTGCCAGCAGCCCTGAAGGGGTCACGGGATACAATGAGCAGTTCTTC
CASSPEGVTGYNEQFF
>TRBV18|few|TRBJ1-1|NA
TGTGCCAGCTCACCACGGAACATGAACACTGAAGCTTTCTTT
CASSPRNMNTEAFF
>TRBV4-2|NA|TRBJ2-5|NA
TGTGCCAGCAGCCAAGATATTTGGGGGACCGGAGGGGAGACCCAGTACTTC
CASSQDIWGTGGETQYF
>TRBV12-3/TRBV12-4|NA|TRBJ2-7|NA
TGTGCCAGCAGTTTATCAGGGACCGAGCAGTACTTC
CASSLSGTEQYF
>TRBV5-1|NA|TRBJ2-3|TRBD2
TGCGCCAGCAGCCCAAGCGGGAGCCCAGATACGCAGTATTTT
CASSPSGSPDTQYF
>TRBV7-2|many|TRBJ1-1|NA
TGTGCCAGCAGCTTCGGACGGTTGGGCACTGAAGCTTTCTTT
CASSFGRLGTEAFF
>TRBV28|many|TRBJ2-7|NA
TGTGCCAGCAGTTTATCTGTGGTAGTCACCTCCTACGAGCAGTACTTC
CASSLSVVVTSYEQYF
>TRBV7-4|NA|TRBJ2-7|NA
TGTGCCAGCAATGGAGGGACGGGGTACGACGAGCAGTACTTC
CASNGGTGYDEQYF
>TRBV12-3/TRBV12-4|many|TRBJ1-4|NA
TGTGCCAGCAGTTTAACCCGTACTAGTAATGAAAAACTGTTTTTT
CASSLTRTSNEKLFF
>TRBV3-1|NA|TRBJ2-7|NA
TGTGCCAGCAGCCCGTCTTATCAGGGGCGCGAGCAGTACTTC
CASSPSYQGREQYF
>TRBV20-1|few|TRBJ1-3|NA
TGCAGTGCTAGATTAGTATATGGAAACACCATATATTTT
CSARLVYGNTIYF
>TRBV5-5|few|TRBJ1-4|NA
TGTGCCAGCAGCTTGTCTACAGGGAGTAATGAAAAACTGTTTTTT
CASSLSTGSNEKLFF
>TRBV6-2/TRBV6-3|NA|TRBJ1-1|NA
TGTGCCCGCAGTTACGGGACTGAAGCGTACTTT
CARSYGTEAYF
>TRBV11-2|many|TRBJ2-3|NA
TGTGCCAGCAGCTGGGGGGCGGGCACAGATACGCAGTATTTT
CASSWGAGTDTQYF
>TRBV12-3/TRBV12-4|NA|TRBJ1-5|NA
TGTGCCAGTTGGGGAGACAGGTCAAATCAGCCCCAGCATTTT
CASWGDRSNQPQHF
>TRBV11-2|few|TRBJ2-4|TRBD1
TGTGCCAGCAGCAACACCGGGACAGAAAACATTCAGTACTTC
CASSNTGTENIQYF
>TRBV12-3/TRBV12-4|many|TRBJ1-1|NA
TGTGCCAGCAGTTTAGGACCAGCGAAGTCAAACACTGAAGCTTTCTTT
CASSLGPAKSNTEAFF
>TRBV4-3|NA|TRBJ1-5|NA
TGCGCCAGCAGCCAAGATGTTATTGGAAGACGGCGGAGCAATCAGCCCCAGCATTTT
CASSQDVIGRRRSNQPQHF